These T cell receptor beta chains were read from a single sample in a study of spatial heterogeneity in lung cancer. From the 5' RACE reads, TCRdb called clonotypes with MiXCR, one entry per CDR3 protein. The sample lists approximately 7,600 distinct CDR3 sequences, around 18% occurring once. The sequencing used lung tumor tissue, collected at surgery. These receptor sequences come from a female donor with early-stage non-small cell lung cancer. Both conserved end residues are part of each CDR3. A D gene is named only where the DNA matches it firmly. Only part of the rows carry a size: once, few, many, or a class if the clone is expanded.

j_gene: TRBJ2-7
d_gene: TRBD1
abundance: few
v_gene: TRBV12-3/TRBV12-4
CDR3nt: TGTGCCAGCAGTCCGGGACAGGGTGACGAGCAGTACTTC
CDR3aa: CASSPGQGDEQYF

j_gene: TRBJ2-5
d_gene: TRBD1
abundance: few
v_gene: TRBV6-5
CDR3nt: TGTGCCAGCAGTTACACCCGGACAGGGGGGGAGACCCAGTACTTC
CDR3aa: CASSYTRTGGETQYF

j_gene: TRBJ2-3
d_gene: NA
abundance: medium-sized
v_gene: TRBV11-2
CDR3nt: TGTGCCAGCAGGCTAGTCGGAGGTTGGGGCACAGATACGCAGTATTTT
CDR3aa: CASRLVGGWGTDTQYF

j_gene: TRBJ2-1
d_gene: TRBD2
abundance: NA
v_gene: TRBV12-3/TRBV12-4
CDR3nt: TGTGCCAGCAGTTTAAGCGGGGGGGCCGAAAATGAGCAGTTCTTC
CDR3aa: CASSLSGGAENEQFF

j_gene: TRBJ1-5
d_gene: NA
abundance: medium-sized
v_gene: TRBV30
CDR3nt: TGTGCCTGGGGCCGGGGGCGGAATCAGCCCCAGCATTTT
CDR3aa: CAWGRGRNQPQHF

j_gene: TRBJ2-5
d_gene: TRBD2
abundance: NA
v_gene: TRBV20-1
CDR3nt: TGCAGTGCTAGTCGCAAGCGGGGGGGCGTTAAAGAGACCCAGTACTTC
CDR3aa: CSASRKRGGVKETQYF

j_gene: TRBJ2-7
d_gene: NA
abundance: NA
v_gene: TRBV5-1
CDR3nt: TGCGCCAGCAGCTTCGGACAGTCCAAGGAGCAGTACTTC
CDR3aa: CASSFGQSKEQYF

j_gene: TRBJ2-7
d_gene: NA
abundance: NA
v_gene: TRBV6-6
CDR3nt: TGTGCCAGCAGTTACTTACTGTGGCAGGGACTTCCCTACGAGCAGTACTTC
CDR3aa: CASSYLLWQGLPYEQYF

j_gene: TRBJ2-1
d_gene: TRBD1
abundance: few
v_gene: TRBV29-1
CDR3nt: TGCAGCGTTGAAGATTTCCTGGACAGGGAGAAGAATGAGCAGTTCTTC
CDR3aa: CSVEDFLDREKNEQFF

j_gene: TRBJ1-3
d_gene: NA
abundance: NA
v_gene: TRBV18
CDR3nt: TGTGCCAGCTCGCTCCGGGCAGGGGTAATCTCCGGAAACACCATATATTTT
CDR3aa: CASSLRAGVISGNTIYF

j_gene: TRBJ2-1
d_gene: NA
abundance: medium-sized
v_gene: TRBV6-1
CDR3nt: TGTGCCAGCAGTGAATCCAAAGGGAAAGGGGCCAGCAATGAGCAGTTCTTC
CDR3aa: CASSESKGKGASNEQFF

j_gene: TRBJ2-5
d_gene: TRBD1
abundance: NA
v_gene: TRBV20-1
CDR3nt: TGCAGTGCTGCTCCATTACAGGGGGCCCAAGAGACCCAGTACTTC
CDR3aa: CSAAPLQGAQETQYF

j_gene: TRBJ1-2
d_gene: TRBD1
abundance: large
v_gene: TRBV27
CDR3nt: TGTGCCAGCAGTTTTTTGGGACAGGGAAGCTATGGCTACACCTTC
CDR3aa: CASSFLGQGSYGYTF

j_gene: TRBJ2-1
d_gene: NA
abundance: few
v_gene: TRBV5-6
CDR3nt: TGTGCCAGCAGCTTGGACCGAAAGTTTAGCACCTACAATGAGCAGTTCTTC
CDR3aa: CASSLDRKFSTYNEQFF

j_gene: TRBJ2-1
d_gene: NA
abundance: NA
v_gene: TRBV5-4
CDR3nt: TGTGCCAGCAGCCTACCTCCAGTCGGTGAGCAGTTCTTC
CDR3aa: CASSLPPVGEQFF

j_gene: TRBJ2-3
d_gene: TRBD1
abundance: few
v_gene: TRBV3-1
CDR3nt: TGTGCCAGCAGCCCCTGGGACAGAAAGGAGACAGATACGCAGTATTTT
CDR3aa: CASSPWDRKETDTQYF

j_gene: TRBJ2-3
d_gene: NA
abundance: few
v_gene: TRBV5-1
CDR3nt: TGCGCCAGCAGCTTGCCCGGAGGTGGGGGGCGGGCAGATACGCAGTATTTT
CDR3aa: CASSLPGGGGRADTQYF

j_gene: TRBJ1-1
d_gene: NA
abundance: NA
v_gene: TRBV7-2
CDR3nt: TGTGCCAGCAGCGCCGGACAGAACACTGAAGCTTTCTTT
CDR3aa: CASSAGQNTEAFF

j_gene: TRBJ2-5
d_gene: NA
abundance: few
v_gene: TRBV5-5
CDR3nt: TGTGCCAGCAGTCTTAGTCTCGAGACCCAGTACTTC
CDR3aa: CASSLSLETQYF

j_gene: TRBJ2-6
d_gene: NA
abundance: few
v_gene: TRBV20-1
CDR3nt: TGCAGTGCTAGTCTCCAGTCCTGGTCTGGGGCCAACGTCCTGACTTTC
CDR3aa: CSASLQSWSGANVLTF

j_gene: TRBJ2-7
d_gene: NA
abundance: once
v_gene: TRBV20-1
CDR3nt: TGCAGTGCTAGAGACAGAGGGGTGCAGTACTTC
CDR3aa: CSARDRGVQYF

j_gene: TRBJ2-2
d_gene: NA
abundance: NA
v_gene: TRBV11-2
CDR3nt: TGTGCCAGCAGATTGAGGGGCACCGGGGAGCTGTTTTTT
CDR3aa: CASRLRGTGELFF

j_gene: TRBJ1-6
d_gene: NA
abundance: NA
v_gene: TRBV19
CDR3nt: TGTGCCAGTAGTATAACGGTAGCACTTACGGGCTCACCCCTCCACTTT
CDR3aa: CASSITVALTGSPLHF

j_gene: TRBJ2-6
d_gene: NA
abundance: NA
v_gene: TRBV21-1
CDR3nt: TGTGCCAGCAGCCTACGTCGGACAGGGACTGGGGCCAACGTCCTGACTTTC
CDR3aa: CASSLRRTGTGANVLTF

j_gene: TRBJ2-7
d_gene: TRBD2
abundance: few
v_gene: TRBV7-2
CDR3nt: TGTGCCAGCAGCTTAGGGCCCCGGGAGGCGATCTACGAGCAGTACTTC
CDR3aa: CASSLGPREAIYEQYF

j_gene: TRBJ1-1
d_gene: NA
abundance: medium-sized
v_gene: TRBV10-3
CDR3nt: TGTGCCATCAGCTTCAACTTTAGAACCCGGGCAGACGACCCTGAAGCTTTCTTT
CDR3aa: CAISFNFRTRADDPEAFF

j_gene: TRBJ1-1
d_gene: NA
abundance: medium-sized
v_gene: TRBV6-2/TRBV6-3
CDR3nt: TGTGCCAGCAGGCCACGGGGGGGCACTGAAGCTTTCTTT
CDR3aa: CASRPRGGTEAFF

j_gene: TRBJ1-1
d_gene: TRBD1
abundance: few
v_gene: TRBV29-1
CDR3nt: TGCAGCGTTGGAGCGGACAGGGGGGACACTGAAGCTTTCTTT
CDR3aa: CSVGADRGDTEAFF

j_gene: TRBJ2-7
d_gene: NA
abundance: few
v_gene: TRBV27
CDR3nt: TGTGCCAGCAGTTTAAACGGGGGGCTCCCCAACGAGCAGTACTTC
CDR3aa: CASSLNGGLPNEQYF

j_gene: TRBJ1-5
d_gene: NA
abundance: few
v_gene: TRBV6-2/TRBV6-3
CDR3nt: TGTGCCAGCCGCAATTCAGGGATCACTCAGCCCCAGCATTTT
CDR3aa: CASRNSGITQPQHF

j_gene: TRBJ1-4
d_gene: TRBD1
abundance: few
v_gene: TRBV7-9
CDR3nt: TGTGCCAGCAGCGCCCGGGACAGGGGTGTCACTAATGAAAAACTGTTTTTT
CDR3aa: CASSARDRGVTNEKLFF

j_gene: TRBJ1-1
d_gene: NA
abundance: NA
v_gene: TRBV5-1
CDR3nt: TGCGCCAGCAACCCCGACAGGAACACTGAAGCTTTCTTT
CDR3aa: CASNPDRNTEAFF

j_gene: TRBJ2-1
d_gene: NA
abundance: medium-sized
v_gene: TRBV11-2
CDR3nt: TGTGCCAGCAGCTTGCCCGTGGACACCAGCTCCTACAATGAGCAGTTCTTC
CDR3aa: CASSLPVDTSSYNEQFF

j_gene: TRBJ2-1
d_gene: NA
abundance: few
v_gene: TRBV7-9
CDR3nt: TGTGCCAGCAGCCTCACCGGGACCATCTACAATGAGCAGTTCTTC
CDR3aa: CASSLTGTIYNEQFF

j_gene: TRBJ2-1
d_gene: TRBD2
abundance: few
v_gene: TRBV2
CDR3nt: TGTGCCAGCAGTGAACGCGCGGGGGGGCTGTACAATGAGCAGTTCTTC
CDR3aa: CASSERAGGLYNEQFF

j_gene: TRBJ2-5
d_gene: NA
abundance: NA
v_gene: TRBV11-2
CDR3nt: TGTGCCAGCAGCTTCGGAGAGACCCAGTACTTC
CDR3aa: CASSFGETQYF

j_gene: TRBJ1-2
d_gene: NA
abundance: few
v_gene: TRBV3-1
CDR3nt: TGTGCCAGCAGCCAAGGCCATGTCCAGAATGGCTACACCTTC
CDR3aa: CASSQGHVQNGYTF

j_gene: TRBJ2-2
d_gene: TRBD1
abundance: NA
v_gene: TRBV5-1
CDR3nt: TGCGCCAGCAGCTTACACCAGGGGGCAGGCGGGGAGCTGTTTTTT
CDR3aa: CASSLHQGAGGELFF

j_gene: TRBJ2-5
d_gene: TRBD2
abundance: few
v_gene: TRBV28
CDR3nt: TGTGCCAGCGGGAGTTATATCGGCGCCCTTAGCGGGGGAACAGCCCAAGAGACCCAGTACTTC
CDR3aa: CASGSYIGALSGGTAQETQYF

j_gene: TRBJ1-1
d_gene: TRBD1
abundance: NA
v_gene: TRBV29-1
CDR3nt: TGCAGCGGACTCATACAGGGGAGGAACACTGAAGCTTTCTTT
CDR3aa: CSGLIQGRNTEAFF